These 19 T cell receptor beta chains came from one sample sequenced in a study of T cell responses to AZD1222 COVID-19 vaccine. The data were produced by immunoSEQ multiplex PCR, yet TCRdb's version contains in-frame clones alone and is incomplete. This sample yields 150,000 or so clones, of which approximately 87% are seen a single time; more than 5.5% belongs to the top ten. Material: peripheral blood, obtained on day 0 of MenACWY control vaccination. These receptors came from an adult in good health.

This clone was detected only a few times. CDR3 loop: CASSLAGTGLANYGYTF. The CDR3 bases are TGTGCCAGCAGCTTAGCCGGGACAGGGTTAGCTAACTATGGCTACACCTTC. The V call is TRBV11-2, the J call TRBJ1-2; 9 positions match TRBD1. The CDR3 totals 17 residues. The junction had 6 bases not matched to a gene; V was cut back by 1 base and J by 0 bases. Germline V gene data show CDR1 as SGHAT and CDR2 as FQNNGV.

This chain's CDR3 is CASSLRETLWNEQFF. DNA of the CDR3: TGTGCCAGCAGCCTACGGGAGACACTGTGGAATGAGCAGTTCTTC. The chain couples TRBV6-5 to TRBJ2-1; possible D gene TRBD2, 6 bases. The CDR3 runs 15 residues. Germline V gene lookup returns CDR1 MNHEY and CDR2 SVGAGI. V was clipped by 6 bases and J by 7 bases, with 19 bases between them.

The rearrangement uses TRBV2 and TRBJ1-6, with no clear D. This CDR3 is built from 12 residues. Germline CDR1 reads SNHLY; CDR2 reads FYNNEI. V was pared by 6 bases and J by 9 bases, with 9 bases between. The CDR3 region has the DNA TGTGCCAGCAGGTCGAGATTTTCACCCCTCCACTTT. Its translation is CASRSRFSPLHF.

V gene TRBV7-2 combines with J gene TRBJ2-7; D tentatively reads TRBD1 or TRBD2 (5 bases each). The V end lost 0 bases, the J end lost 8 bases, and 14 bases lay between the germline ends. Germline lookup yields CDR1 SGHTA and CDR2 FQGNSA. CDR3 length: 14 residues. The CDR3 bases are TGTGCCAGCAGCTTAGCTCGGGACCCACCTAAGCAGTACTTC. Its translation: CASSLARDPPKQYF.

This clone has only one observation. The chain is built from TRBV3-1 (or the pseudogene TRBV3-2) and TRBJ2-7; D possibly corresponds to TRBD1 (6 bases). Germline V gene lookup returns CDR1 LGHDT and CDR2 YNNKEL (reference sequence). This CDR3 comprises 16 residues. The V gene lost 1 base and the J gene lost 4 bases, with 17 bases spanning the gap. The CDR3 loop reads CASSQGQVEGLYEQYF. For the CDR3, the DNA is TGTGCCAGCAGCCAAGGACAGGTAGAAGGTTTGTACGAGCAGTACTTC.

CDR3 bases: TGTGCCAGTAGTAGGCGATCACAGGGAAGCTACACCTTC. Translating it yields CASSRRSQGSYTF. The chain uses TRBV19 and TRBJ1-2, with D possibly matching TRBD1 (6 bases). The CDR3 length is 13 residues. Germline-derived CDR1 and CDR2 are LNHDA and SQIVND (reference sequence). Deletions cut 4 bases from V and 9 bases from J, with 15 bases between.

The chain employs TRBV6-1 and TRBJ1-6; D is unresolved. Trimming shortened V by 0 bases and J by 8 bases, and 11 bases separated the two germline ends. Germline loops: CDR1 MNHNS, CDR2 SASEGT. This CDR3 is built from 15 residues. DNA for the CDR3: TGTGCCAGCAGTGAAGCGGCAGGCCCCGATTCACCCCTCCACTTT. It encodes CASSEAAGPDSPLHF.

The gene calls are TRBV5-1 and TRBJ2-7; D possibly corresponds to TRBD1 (6 bases). Per germline, CDR1 SGHRS and CDR2 YFSETQ. The germline V and J ends were trimmed by 0 bases and 0 bases, with 13 bases remaining between them. The CDR3 consists of 16 residues. The CDR3 here is CASSLGGARGSYEQYF. The CDR3 bases are TGCGCCAGCAGCTTGGGAGGGGCCAGGGGCTCCTACGAGCAGTACTTC.

There are a few counts of this clone. This rearrangement joins TRBV6-5 to TRBJ1-6; 7 bases align to TRBD1. Germline V gives CDR1 MNHEY, CDR2 SVGAGI. CDR3 length: 13 amino acids. The ends lost 5 bases at V and 7 bases at J; junction bases unmatched: 2. Here the CDR3 DNA reads TGTGCCAGCAGTCCGACAGGGAATTCACCCCTCCACTTT. Residues: CASSPTGNSPLHF.

The genes are TRBV21-1 and TRBJ1-2. TRBV21-1 is listed as a pseudogene. The CDR3 covers 13 residues. CDR3 bases: TGTGCCAGCAGGTGGGAGCCTAACTATGGCTACACCTTC. As protein: CASRWEPNYGYTF.

The V gene is TRBV6-4, the J gene TRBJ1-2; 7 bases are shared with TRBD1. Germline V gene sequence: CDR1 MRHNA, CDR2 SNTAGT. Trimming cost V 6 bases and J 8 bases; bases outside gene matches: 9. This CDR3 comprises 13 residues. CDR3 in amino acids: CASRDDRAIGYTF. The CDR3 nucleotides are TGTGCCAGCAGGGATGACAGGGCGATCGGCTACACCTTC.

The V call is TRBV11-2, the J call TRBJ2-5, with 8 bases lining up with TRBD1. The CDR3 is 13 residues long. Germline V gene data show CDR1 as SGHAT and CDR2 as FQNNGV. With 5 bases clipped from V and 5 bases from J, the junction kept 4 bases outside the gene matches. The CDR3 loop is CASSQTGAETQYF. The CDR3 DNA is TGTGCCAGCAGCCAGACAGGGGCGGAGACCCAGTACTTC.

The J gene is TRBJ2-7, the V gene TRBV28; 9 nucleotides line up with TRBD2. Germline V CDR1 and CDR2: MDHEN, SYDVKM. This CDR3 has 14 residues. J gave up 6 bases and V 2 bases, and 5 bases lay outside the gene matches. The CDR3 nucleotides read TGTGCCAGCAGTTTAGAACTAGCGGGTACCGAGCAGTACTTC. It yields the protein CASSLELAGTEQYF.

This chain links TRBV7-2 with TRBJ1-6; D may be TRBD1 (5 bases). The CDR3 extends over 14 amino acids. Trimming stripped 1 base from V and 13 bases from J, with 14 bases between. Germline V gene data show CDR1 as SGHTA and CDR2 as FQGNSA. As DNA, the CDR3 is TGTGCCAGCAGCTTAGAGGGCGGGACGGTCCCCCTCCACTTT. Protein sequence: CASSLEGGTVPLHF.

This chain joins TRBV27 and TRBJ2-5, with TRBD2 as a possible D gene (5 bases). The CDR3 contains 11 residues. Germline V gene sequence: CDR1 MNHEY, CDR2 SMNVEV (reference sequence). The ends were cut back, 6 bases at V and 5 bases at J, with 7 bases in the middle. The CDR3 bases are TGTGCCAGCAGCCGAGGGGAGACCCAGTACTTC. It specifies CASSRGETQYF.

The rearrangement links TRBV2 to TRBJ1-2; maybe TRBD1 (5 bases). This CDR3 has 15 amino acids. V lost 7 bases and J 2 bases, leaving 17 bases between the germline ends. The V gene's germline CDR1 is SNHLY and CDR2 FYNNEI. The CDR3 here is CASKVQGWTNYGYTF. CDR3 bases: TGTGCCAGCAAAGTTCAGGGCTGGACAAACTATGGCTACACCTTC.

V gene TRBV28 combines with J gene TRBJ1-2; 11 bases agree with TRBD1. V was clipped by 7 bases and J by 1 base; unmatched bases: 8. Germline V gene data show CDR1 as MDHEN and CDR2 as SYDVKM. CDR3 length equals 16 residues. CDR3 in DNA: TGTGCCAGCATTGCCTCGGGGACAGGGGGTAACTATGGCTACACCTTC. Encoded protein: CASIASGTGGNYGYTF.

This clone was seen once. The V gene is TRBV23-1, the J gene TRBJ1-4; D is uncertain. TRBV23-1 carries the ORF label, with uncertain function. V was trimmed by 11 bases and J by 4 bases, leaving 17 bases between them. The CDR3 runs 14 residues. Written as DNA, the CDR3 is TGCGCCGTCAGCGAGTGGCCCAATAATGAAAAACTGTTTTTT. It is translated as CAVSEWPNNEKLFF.

The J gene is TRBJ1-2, the V gene TRBV5-1, with 12 positions matching TRBD1. The V gene's germline CDR1 is SGHRS and CDR2 YFSETQ. CDR3 length equals 15 residues. V dropped 3 bases and J dropped 8; count of bases not matched to a gene: 8. The CDR3 DNA follows: TGCGCCAGCAGCTACTCCGGGACAGGGGGCCGGGGCTACACCTTC. This codes for CASSYSGTGGRGYTF.